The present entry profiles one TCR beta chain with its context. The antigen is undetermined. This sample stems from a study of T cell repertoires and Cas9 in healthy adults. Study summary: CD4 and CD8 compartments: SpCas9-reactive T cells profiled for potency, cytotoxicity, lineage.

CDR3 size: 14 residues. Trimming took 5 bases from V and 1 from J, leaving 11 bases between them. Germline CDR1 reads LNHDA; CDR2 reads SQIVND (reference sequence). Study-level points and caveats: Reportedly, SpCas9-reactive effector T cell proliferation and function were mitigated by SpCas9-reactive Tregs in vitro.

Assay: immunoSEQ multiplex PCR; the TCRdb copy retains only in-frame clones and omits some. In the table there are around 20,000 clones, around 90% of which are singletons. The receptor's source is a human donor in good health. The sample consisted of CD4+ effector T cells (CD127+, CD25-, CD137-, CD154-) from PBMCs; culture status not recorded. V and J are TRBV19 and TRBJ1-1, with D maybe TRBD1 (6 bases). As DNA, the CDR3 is TGTGCCAGTAGTGCTGGACAGTGGAACACTGAAGCTTTCTTT. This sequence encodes CASSAGQWNTEAFF.